These 27 T cell receptor beta chains were sequenced from one sample in a study of cytomegalovirus exposure and HLA in healthy donors. The PCR made use of 60 Vbeta and 13 Jbeta primers. The table came from immunoSEQ multiplex PCR; TCRdb's copy has only in-frame clones and leaves some out. The table has under 150,000 clones, approximately 85% seen once. Sequences were obtained from PBMCs. These receptors were obtained from a boy aged 5-17 years in good health and CMV-seronegative.

The chain links TRBV7-3 to TRBJ1-2; unclear D gene. Trimming took 5 bases from V and 5 from J, leaving 12 bases between them. CDR1 SGHTA and CDR2 FQGTGA come from the germline V gene. The CDR3 is made up of 13 amino acids. The CDR3 loop reads CASSPVPGYGYTF. The CDR3 DNA is TGTGCCAGCAGCCCAGTGCCGGGGTATGGCTACACCTTC.

A single count supports this clone. The rearrangement joins TRBV6-5 to TRBJ1-1; 7 nucleotides line up with TRBD1. J was trimmed by 4 bases and V by 5 bases; bases with no gene match: 10. The CDR3 is made up of 15 amino acids. Germline values: CDR1 MNHEY, CDR2 SVGAGI. Here the CDR3 reads CASSPMGQTLTEAFF. In DNA, the CDR3 is TGTGCCAGCAGTCCGATGGGACAGACCCTCACTGAAGCTTTCTTT.

The chain has TRBV9 and TRBJ2-1; 9 bases are a match to TRBD2. With 7 bases clipped from V and 7 bases from J, the junction kept 9 bases outside the gene matches. Per germline, CDR1 SGDLS and CDR2 YYNGEE. This CDR3 is built from 14 residues. The CDR3, as DNA: TGTGCCAGCCGGCCGAGCGGGGGGATTAATGAGCAGTTCTTC. Translation: CASRPSGGINEQFF.

This chain joins TRBV7-6 and TRBJ1-5, with D unresolved. Looked up from germline, CDR1 is SGHVS and CDR2 is FNYEAQ. This CDR3 spans 15 amino acids. Trimming pared 2 bases from V and 6 bases from J, leaving 14 bases between. Here the CDR3 reads CASSLSTDTGQPQHF. The CDR3 DNA is TGTGCCAGCAGCTTATCCACAGACACCGGTCAGCCCCAGCATTTT.

The rearrangement joins TRBV11-2 to TRBJ1-5, with TRBD1 identical over 10 bases. Looked up from germline, CDR1 is SGHAT and CDR2 is FQNNGV. The CDR3 sequence is 14 residues long. The V and J ends lost 5 bases and 7 bases, in that order; junction bases with no gene match: 5. CDR3 sequence reads: CASSPGTGDQPQHF. CDR3 sequence (DNA): TGTGCCAGCAGCCCTGGGACAGGGGACCAGCCCCAGCATTTT.

This chain uses TRBV20-1 with TRBJ1-1; D unclear. V lost 1 base and J lost 4, with 4 bases in between. CDR1 is DFQATT, CDR2 SNEGSKA, per germline (reference sequence). CDR3 length equals 11 residues. The CDR3 region has the DNA TGCAGTGCTAGAGTTATCACTGAAGCTTTCTTT. Its protein is CSARVITEAFF.

The chain uses TRBV30 and TRBJ2-3, with a tentative D call TRBD2 (6 bases). CDR3 size: 14 residues. Trimming pared 1 base from V and 1 base from J, leaving 9 bases between. Germline V lookup: CDR1 GTSNPN, CDR2 SVGIG (reference sequence). The CDR3 bases are TGTGCCTGGAGTGCGGGAGCGGGCACAGATACGCAGTATTTT. Translation gives CAWSAGAGTDTQYF.

J is TRBJ1-3 and V is TRBV29-1; 7 nucleotides agree with TRBD1. V lost 6 bases to trimming and J lost 4 bases; unmatched junction nucleotides: 6. The CDR3 sequence is 13 residues long. The germline CDR1 and CDR2 sequences are SQVTM and ANQGSEA. Here the CDR3 DNA reads TGCAGCGTAGTGACAGGGTCCGGAAACACCATATATTTT. Translated, it gives CSVVTGSGNTIYF. The full variable domain, in which reference TRBV29-1 and TRBJ1-3 provide the parts outside the CDR3, is SAVISQKPSRDICQRGTSLTIQCQVDSQVTMMFWYRQQPGQSLTLIATANQGSEATYESGFVIDKFPISRPNLTFSTLTVSNMSPEDSSIYLCSVVTGSGNTIYFGEGSWLTVV.

The chain employs TRBV6-5 and TRBJ2-7, with D perhaps TRBD2 (5 bases). CDR1 is MNHEY and CDR2 is SVGAGI in the germline V gene. This CDR3 is built from 14 residues. Trimming cost V 2 bases and J 2 bases, with 10 bases left between them. The CDR3, as DNA: TGTGCCAGCAGTTACGGGCCCGGGGCCTACGAGCAGTACTTC. Translation: CASSYGPGAYEQYF.

V gene TRBV6-5 combines with J gene TRBJ2-2, with 10 nucleotides matching TRBD1. This CDR3 has 16 amino acids. The ends lost 0 bases at V and 3 bases at J; junction bases unmatched: 1. Germline V CDR1 and CDR2: MNHEY, SVGAGI. CDR3 sequence reads: CASSYSGTGDTGELFF. The CDR3 DNA reads TGTGCCAGCAGTTACTCCGGGACAGGGGACACCGGGGAGCTGTTTTTT.

The V gene is TRBV11-2, the J gene TRBJ1-6, with a weak D call TRBD1 (5 bases). This CDR3 spans 18 amino acids. The V gene's germline CDR1 is SGHAT and CDR2 FQNNGV. The ends were cut back, 4 bases at V and 2 bases at J, with 18 bases in the middle. The CDR3 here is CASSSRRGSGTYNSPLHF. The CDR3 coding sequence is TGTGCCAGCAGCTCGAGGCGGGGGTCCGGCACCTATAATTCACCCCTCCACTTT.

The chain has TRBV29-1 and TRBJ1-2; possibly TRBD1 for D (5 bases). The germline gives CDR1 SQVTM, CDR2 ANQGSEA. With 2 bases removed from V and 0 bases from J, the gap between germline ends came to 10 bases. This CDR3 comprises 14 residues. CDR3 sequence: CSVERTGTNYGYTF. For the CDR3, the DNA is TGCAGCGTTGAACGTACAGGAACTAACTATGGCTACACCTTC.

The rearrangement joins TRBV5-4 to TRBJ2-5; 7 bases agree with TRBD1. The germline gives CDR1 SGHNT, CDR2 YYREEE (reference sequence). With V trimmed by 4 bases and J by 4 bases, 4 bases remained unmatched. The CDR3 consists of 13 residues. CDR3 sequence reads: CASSGRDRETQYF. As DNA, the CDR3 is TGTGCCAGCAGCGGCCGGGACAGAGAGACCCAGTACTTC.

With respect to this clone: One junction end does not reproduce the germline sequence, and a read error may be involved. The rearrangement uses TRBV5-4 and TRBJ1-2; D not resolved. Germline assignment: CDR1 SGHNT and CDR2 YYREEE (reference sequence). This CDR3 comprises 13 residues. As DNA, the CDR3 is TGTGCCAGCAGCTGGACGGGAAACGACGGCTACCCCTTC. The encoded protein is CASSWTGNDGYPF. Full variable domain (outside the CDR3, taken from reference TRBV5-4 and TRBJ1-2): ETGVTQSPTHLIKTRGQQVTLRCSSQSGHNTVSWYQQALGQGPQFIFQYYREEENGRGNFPPRFSGLQFPNYSSELNVNALELDDSALYLCASSWTGNDGYPFGSGTRLTVV.

This clone was counted only a few times. The rearrangement links TRBV4-1 to TRBJ1-1; the D is unclear. This CDR3 is 17 amino acids long. Germline lookup yields CDR1 MGHRA and CDR2 YSYEKL. V dropped 2 bases and J dropped 1 base, with 17 bases sitting between them. The CDR3 DNA reads as TGCGCCAGCAGCCAAACCCTCCAAACCGGGAGGAACACTGAAGCTTTCTTT. The encoded protein is CASSQTLQTGRNTEAFF.

The chain couples TRBV27 to TRBJ1-1; D ambiguous. This CDR3 spans 13 amino acids. Germline V gene lookup returns CDR1 MNHEY and CDR2 SMNVEV (reference sequence). The V and J ends lost 4 bases and 2 bases respectively, with 8 bases between them. CDR3 amino acids: CASSSTTNTEAFF. The CDR3 nucleotides read TGTGCCAGCAGTTCGACGACAAACACTGAAGCTTTCTTT.

The chain employs TRBV9 and TRBJ1-5; a possible D gene is TRBD1 (6 bases). Germline values: CDR1 SGDLS, CDR2 YYNGEE. V shed 3 bases and J shed 0 bases, with 7 bases lying between them. This CDR3 spans 14 amino acids. The chain's CDR3 is CASSDRDSNQPQHF. The CDR3 DNA sequence: TGTGCCAGCAGCGACAGGGATAGCAATCAGCCCCAGCATTTT. Supplemented by reference TRBV9 and TRBJ1-5, the full variable domain reads DSGVTQTPKHLITATGQRVTLRCSPRSGDLSVYWYQQSLDQGLQFLIQYYNGEERAKGNILERFSAQQFPDLHSELNLSSLELGDSALYFCASSDRDSNQPQHFGDGTRLSIL.

This clone was counted a few times. This chain links TRBV4-3 with TRBJ2-1; 10 bases map to TRBD2. There are 15 residues in the CDR3. Per the germline V gene, CDR1 is LGHNA and CDR2 is YSLEER. V trimming: 1 base; J trimming: 9 bases; junction bases outside the gene matches: 6. CDR3 in amino acids: CASSQGSGGAFEQFF. The CDR3 nucleotides are TGCGCCAGCAGCCAAGGCAGCGGGGGGGCTTTTGAGCAGTTCTTC.

The rearrangement uses TRBV2 and TRBJ1-3; D uncertain. The CDR3 has 18 amino acids. Between the trimmed V and J ends, which lost 5 bases and 0 bases, there was a span of 20 bases. CDR1 and CDR2 from the germline V gene are SNHLY and FYNNEI. The CDR3 reads CASSTYTTRTASGNTIYF. The CDR3 nucleotides read TGTGCCAGCAGTACCTACACCACCCGGACTGCCTCTGGAAACACCATATATTTT. Combining the CDR3 with reference TRBV2 and TRBJ1-3 gives the whole variable domain EPEVTQTPSHQVTQMGQEVILRCVPISNHLYFYWYRQILGQKVEFLVSFYNNEISEKSEIFDDQFSVERPDGSNFTLKIRSTKLEDSAMYFCASSTYTTRTASGNTIYFGEGSWLTVV.

This clone was counted a few times. J is TRBJ1-5 and V is TRBV6-1; no reliable D call. The CDR3 extends over 18 amino acids. With 4 bases removed from V and 0 bases from J, the gap between germline ends came to 19 bases. The germline V gene encodes CDR1 MNHNS and CDR2 SASEGT. CDR3 loop: CASSGASGRDYSNQPQHF. In DNA form, the CDR3 reads TGTGCCAGCAGTGGGGCTTCCGGAAGAGATTATAGCAATCAGCCCCAGCATTTT.

The chain combines TRBV16 with TRBJ2-1, with 7 bases matching TRBD1. The CDR3 length is 16 residues. Germline V gene sequence: CDR1 KGHSY, CDR2 FQNENV. V trimming: 0 bases; J trimming: 2 bases; junction bases outside the gene matches: 4. The CDR3 nucleotides read TGTGCCAGCAGCCAATCCGTACAGGGGCCCTACAATGAGCAGTTCTTC. The encoded protein is CASSQSVQGPYNEQFF.

The V call is TRBV7-9, the J call TRBJ1-5, with D unresolved. The CDR3 has 14 residues. V was pared by 5 bases and J by 5 bases, with 13 bases between. Germline V gene lookup returns CDR1 SEHNR and CDR2 FQNEAQ (reference sequence). In nucleotides, the CDR3 is TGTGCCAGCAGCCCCCGGGGTTTGTATCAGCCCCAGCATTTT. Translating gives CASSPRGLYQPQHF.

The chain carries TRBV6-5 and TRBJ2-3, with 8 bases fitting TRBD2. In germline, CDR1 is MNHEY, CDR2 SVGAGI. V lost 3 bases and J lost 3; bases outside the gene matches: 8. The CDR3 contains 16 residues. CDR3 nucleotide sequence: TGTGCCAGCAGTTATTGGAGCGGGAGTACGACAGATACGCAGTATTTT. Its protein is CASSYWSGSTTDTQYF.

This clone occurred a few times. The J gene is TRBJ2-1, the V gene TRBV7-3; 7 bases match TRBD2. Germline-derived CDR1 and CDR2 are SGHTA and FQGTGA. This CDR3 contains 17 residues. Unmatched junction bases numbered 8, after V lost 1 base and J lost 2 bases. For the CDR3, the DNA is TGTGCCAGCAGCTTAAAGCCCGCGGGAGCTCCCTACAATGAGCAGTTCTTC. It is translated as CASSLKPAGAPYNEQFF.

This clone has only one observation. The chain links TRBV4-3 to TRBJ2-7; no definite D call. There are 16 residues in the CDR3. CDR1 is LGHNA, CDR2 YSLEER, per germline. V lost 0 bases and J 2 bases, leaving 14 bases between the germline ends. The CDR3 coding sequence is TGCGCCAGCAGCCAAGATCGTAATAGCCCCACCTACGAGCAGTACTTC. Its translation is CASSQDRNSPTYEQYF.

The V gene is TRBV7-9, the J gene TRBJ2-7; the match to TRBD2 covers 9 bases. The CDR3 sequence is 14 residues long. The V gene's germline CDR1 is SEHNR and CDR2 FQNEAQ (reference sequence). V was pared by 5 bases and J by 5 bases, with 7 bases of the junction left unmatched. The CDR3 loop is CASSRGAGGNEQYF. CDR3 coding DNA: TGTGCCAGCAGCCGGGGGGCGGGAGGGAACGAGCAGTACTTC.

The chain recombines TRBV30 with TRBJ1-3; D may be TRBD1 (5 bases). CDR1 and CDR2 (germline): GTSNPN, SVGIG (reference sequence). Trimming removed 7 bases at V and 0 bases at J, with 13 bases between. The length of the CDR3 is 14 residues. CDR3: CAFATVSSGNTIYF. The DNA of the CDR3 is TGTGCCTTCGCGACAGTAAGCTCTGGAAACACCATATATTTT.